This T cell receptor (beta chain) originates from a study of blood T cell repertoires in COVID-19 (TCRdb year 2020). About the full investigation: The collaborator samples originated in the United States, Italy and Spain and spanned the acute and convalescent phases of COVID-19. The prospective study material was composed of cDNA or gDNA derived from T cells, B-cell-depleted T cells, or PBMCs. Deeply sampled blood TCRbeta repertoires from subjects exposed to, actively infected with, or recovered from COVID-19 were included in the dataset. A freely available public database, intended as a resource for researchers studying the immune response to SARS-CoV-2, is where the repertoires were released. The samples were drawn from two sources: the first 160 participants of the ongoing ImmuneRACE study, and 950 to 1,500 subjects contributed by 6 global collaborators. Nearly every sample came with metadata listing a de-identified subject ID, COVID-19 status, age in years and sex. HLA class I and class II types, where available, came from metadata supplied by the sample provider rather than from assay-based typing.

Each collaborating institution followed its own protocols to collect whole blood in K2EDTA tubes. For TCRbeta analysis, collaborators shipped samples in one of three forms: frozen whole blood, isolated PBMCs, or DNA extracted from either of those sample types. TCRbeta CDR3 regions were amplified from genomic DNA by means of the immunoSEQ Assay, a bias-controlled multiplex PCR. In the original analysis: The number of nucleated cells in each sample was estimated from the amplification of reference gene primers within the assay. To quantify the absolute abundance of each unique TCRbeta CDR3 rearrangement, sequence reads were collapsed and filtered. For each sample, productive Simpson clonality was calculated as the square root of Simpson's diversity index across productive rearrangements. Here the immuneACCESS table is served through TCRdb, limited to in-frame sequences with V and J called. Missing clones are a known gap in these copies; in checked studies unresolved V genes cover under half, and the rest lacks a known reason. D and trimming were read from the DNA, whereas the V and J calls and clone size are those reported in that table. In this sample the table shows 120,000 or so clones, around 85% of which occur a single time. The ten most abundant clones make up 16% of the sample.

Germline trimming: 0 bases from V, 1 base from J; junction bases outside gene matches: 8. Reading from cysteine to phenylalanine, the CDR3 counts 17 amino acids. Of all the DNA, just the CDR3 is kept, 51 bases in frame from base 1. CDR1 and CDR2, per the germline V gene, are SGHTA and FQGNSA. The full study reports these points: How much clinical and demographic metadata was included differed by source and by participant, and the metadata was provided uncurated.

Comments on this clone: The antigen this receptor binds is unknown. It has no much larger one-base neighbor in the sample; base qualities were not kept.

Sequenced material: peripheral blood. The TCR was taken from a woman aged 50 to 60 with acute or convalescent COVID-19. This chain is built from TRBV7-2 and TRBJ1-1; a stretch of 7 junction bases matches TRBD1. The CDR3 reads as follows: CASSLAFFRTGNTEAFF. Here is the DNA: TGTGCCAGCAGCTTAGCTTTCTTTCGGACAGGGAACACTGAAGCTTTCTTT.